These T cell receptor beta chains were read from a single sample in a study of blood T cell repertoires in COVID-19. Sequenced by immunoSEQ multiplex PCR; TCRdb stores in-frame clones only, minus some. The sample holds approximately 260,000 clones, more than 75% seen once. The sample comprised peripheral blood. These receptors came from a woman between 55 and 75 years old with active or convalescent COVID-19. Both conserved end residues are part of each CDR3. D genes are given only for firm matches. The size entry is marked missing in some rows and otherwise reads once, few, many or a size class.

j_call,d_call,v_call,clone_size,cdr3_nt,cdr3_aa
TRBJ2-1,TRBD1,TRBV19,.,TGTGCCAGTAGCCCGGGACAGGGCCTCAATGAGCAGTTCTTC,CASSPGQGLNEQFF
TRBJ1-6,.,TRBV7-9,few,TGTGCCAGCAGCTCGACAGAAACCTCACCCCTCCACTTT,CASSSTETSPLHF
TRBJ1-5,.,TRBV7-8,.,TGTGCCAGCAGCTTAGACAGTCATGGCAATCAGCCCCAGCATTTT,CASSLDSHGNQPQHF
TRBJ1-4,.,TRBV27,.,TGTGCCAGCAGGGCAACAGGGAGGGGTGAAAAACTGTTTTTT,CASRATGRGEKLFF
TRBJ1-1,.,TRBV5-8,once,TGTGCCAGCAGCAGGGGACTGCAGATGAACACTGAAGCTTTCTTT,CASSRGLQMNTEAFF
TRBJ2-1,TRBD2,TRBV6-1,.,TGTGCCAGCAGTGAGCGGGGGGATGTTAATGAGCAGTTCTTC,CASSERGDVNEQFF
TRBJ1-5,.,TRBV19,.,TGTGCCAGCGTCCCGACAGGTTTGCGGCCCCAGCATTTT,CASVPTGLRPQHF
TRBJ2-3,TRBD2,TRBV5-4,.,TGTGCCAGCAGCGTGAGCGGGGGGGCATGGGATACGCAGTATTTT,CASSVSGGAWDTQYF
TRBJ1-3,.,TRBV5-4,few,TGTGCCAGCAGCTTGGGACAGACCACGGGAAACACCATATATTTT,CASSLGQTTGNTIYF
TRBJ2-7,.,TRBV9,.,TGTGCCAGCAGCGTAGGACAGGTCAACTACGAGCAGTACTTC,CASSVGQVNYEQYF
TRBJ2-5,.,TRBV5-1,.,TGCGCCAGCAGCCGGAGGGGACAGCAAGAGACCCAGTACTTC,CASSRRGQQETQYF
TRBJ2-5,.,TRBV3-1/TRBV3-2,.,TGTGCCAGCAGCCCCCGGACAGACCAAGAGACCCAGTACTTC,CASSPRTDQETQYF
TRBJ1-2,TRBD1,TRBV28,.,TGTGCCAGCAGTTTAGTAGACAGGGGGGCGCGCTATGGCTACACCTTC,CASSLVDRGARYGYTF
TRBJ1-2,TRBD1,TRBV6-5,.,TGTGCCAGCAGGAAACCCGGACAGGGGGTTGGCTACACCTTC,CASRKPGQGVGYTF
TRBJ1-6,.,TRBV5-6,.,TGTGCCAGCAGCTTGGCACAGCTTAATTCACCCCTCCACTTT,CASSLAQLNSPLHF
TRBJ1-1,.,TRBV28,.,TGTGCCAGCAGTTTGCAGGGAACTGAAGCTTTCTTT,CASSLQGTEAFF
TRBJ2-1,TRBD1,TRBV11-3,.,TGTGCCAGCAGCTTAGAGCAGGGGGACAGTGAGCAGTTCTTC,CASSLEQGDSEQFF
TRBJ2-2,.,TRBV21-1,.,TGTGCCAGCAGCAAAGGGGGGCCCCCAGGGGGCGGCGGGGAGCTGTTTTTT,CASSKGGPPGGGGELFF
TRBJ2-3,TRBD1,TRBV19,.,TGTGCCAGTAGTACAGGACAGGGAGGAACAGATACGCAGTATTTT,CASSTGQGGTDTQYF
TRBJ2-7,TRBD2,TRBV3-1/TRBV3-2,.,TGTGCCAGCAGCGGGGGGGGAGAGCAGTACTTC,CASSGGGEQYF
TRBJ2-5,.,TRBV19,.,TGTGCCAGTAGTGAAGGGGCCGGGACCCAGTACTTC,CASSEGAGTQYF
TRBJ2-1,TRBD1,TRBV19,.,TGTGCCAGTACCACGGGACAGGGGATTTACAATGAGCAGTTCTTC,CASTTGQGIYNEQFF
TRBJ1-1,TRBD1,TRBV18,few,TGTGCCAGCTCACCCCAGACAGGGGACGGCACTGAAGCTTTCTTT,CASSPQTGDGTEAFF
TRBJ1-4,.,TRBV29-1,.,TGCAGCGTTGACGCCCCCGGGGGTGAAAAACTGTTTTTT,CSVDAPGGEKLFF
TRBJ2-1,.,TRBV19,.,TGTGCCAGTAGTTTGACAGGGAGGAATGAGCAGTTCTTC,CASSLTGRNEQFF
TRBJ1-4,TRBD1,TRBV7-2,.,TGTGCCAGCAGCTTAGCAGGGACAGATGAAAAACTGTTTTTT,CASSLAGTDEKLFF
TRBJ1-1,.,TRBV11-3,few,TGTGCCAGCAGCTTCGGTTTGCACACTGAAGCTTTCTTT,CASSFGLHTEAFF
TRBJ1-1,.,TRBV14,.,TGTGCCAGCAGCCAAGGTCCAGGGGAAGCTTTCTTT,CASSQGPGEAFF
TRBJ1-1,TRBD1,TRBV5-6,few,TGTGCCAGCAGTTCGCAGGGGACAGGGCGGAACACTGAAGCTTTCTTT,CASSSQGTGRNTEAFF
TRBJ1-2,.,TRBV7-9,.,TGTGCCAGCAGCTTAGCGGTTACAGGGAACGGTGGCTACACCTTC,CASSLAVTGNGGYTF
TRBJ1-2,.,TRBV7-6,.,TGTGCCAGCAGCTCCCAATTGGGGGGGGATTTCTATGGCTACACCTTC,CASSSQLGGDFYGYTF
TRBJ1-2,TRBD1,TRBV7-2,.,TGTGCCAGCAGCTTAGTAGGGACAGGGGACTATGGCTACACCTTC,CASSLVGTGDYGYTF
TRBJ2-2,TRBD2,TRBV19,.,TGTGCCAGTAAGGTACTAGCGGGGGGCAACACCGGGGAGCTGTTTTTT,CASKVLAGGNTGELFF
TRBJ2-5,.,TRBV7-9,.,TGTGCCAGCAGCTTCGGCAGGGTGGGTTCCGGAGAGACCCAGTACTTC,CASSFGRVGSGETQYF
TRBJ2-7,TRBD2,TRBV11-3,.,TGTGCCAGCAGCTCCGGGCCGGGAGGCTACGAGCAGTACTTC,CASSSGPGGYEQYF
TRBJ1-2,TRBD1,TRBV5-1,.,TGCGCCAGCAGCTCGGGGGGACAGGCTGCCTATGGCTACACCTTC,CASSSGGQAAYGYTF
TRBJ2-7,.,TRBV6-2/TRBV6-3,few,TGTGCCAGCAGTTTGGGCCTACAGGTTCCCTACGAGCAGTACTTC,CASSLGLQVPYEQYF
TRBJ2-7,.,TRBV10-3,.,TGTGCCATCAGGGGGGCGGGGGCCCAACAGTACGAGCAGTACTTC,CAIRGAGAQQYEQYF
TRBJ1-3,.,TRBV6-6,once,TGTGCCAGCTCCACCGGTGCGGGGGGCTCTGGAAACACCATATATTTT,CASSTGAGGSGNTIYF
TRBJ2-5,TRBD1,TRBV4-3,.,TGCGCCAGCAGCCAAGCAGGACAGGGCCTCCAAGAGACCCAGTACTTC,CASSQAGQGLQETQYF
TRBJ2-3,TRBD1,TRBV3-1/TRBV3-2,.,TGTGCCAGCAGCCAGCGGGACAGGGGAGATACGCAGTATTTT,CASSQRDRGDTQYF
TRBJ1-1,TRBD1,TRBV9,few,TGTGCCAGCAGCGCGTTACAGGGGGCAAACACTGAAGCTTTCTTT,CASSALQGANTEAFF
TRBJ1-3,.,TRBV19,.,TGTGCCAGTAGTGGGCCTCGAGGGTCGCTAGGAAACACCATATATTTT,CASSGPRGSLGNTIYF
TRBJ2-7,TRBD1,TRBV5-8,.,TGTGCCAGCAGCCGGACCGGGACAGGCTTCTACGAGCAGTACTTC,CASSRTGTGFYEQYF
TRBJ2-7,.,TRBV7-6,.,TGTGCCAGCAGCACCACAGGAAATGCCGAGCAGTACTTC,CASSTTGNAEQYF
TRBJ1-6,.,TRBV30,once,TGTGCCTGGAGAGGGGGGGAATCACCCCTCCACTTT,CAWRGGESPLHF
TRBJ2-1,.,TRBV9,.,TGTGCCAGCAGCGCCGAACCGAGCTCCTACAATGAGCAGTTCTTC,CASSAEPSSYNEQFF
TRBJ2-1,.,TRBV2,.,TGTGCCAGCAGTAGAGGGTGGTACAATGAGCAGTTCTTC,CASSRGWYNEQFF
TRBJ2-1,TRBD2,TRBV4-1,.,TGCGCCAGCAGCCAAGGGACTAGCGGATACAATGAGCAGTTCTTC,CASSQGTSGYNEQFF
TRBJ1-5,.,TRBV5-6,few,TGTGCCAGCAGCCGCTACAGGGTTAGCAATCAGCCCCAGCATTTT,CASSRYRVSNQPQHF
TRBJ2-1,TRBD2,TRBV7-2,.,TGTGCCAGCACCCCCAGACTAGCGGGGGGGCCAAGGGGTGAGCAGTTCTTC,CASTPRLAGGPRGEQFF
TRBJ2-1,TRBD1,TRBV27,.,TGTGCCAGCAGTACACCCGGACAGGGAGCCAATGAGCAGTTCTTC,CASSTPGQGANEQFF
TRBJ1-1,.,TRBV19,.,TGTGCCAGTAGTACATTAAATACTATCACTGAAGCTTTCTTT,CASSTLNTITEAFF
TRBJ2-7,.,TRBV5-1,few,TGCGCCAGCAGCTTGCGGGTTGGCGTCAGACACGAGCAGTACTTC,CASSLRVGVRHEQYF